The 15 T cell receptor beta chains below all came from one sample that was sequenced in a study of T cells in tuberculosis. The sample's time point: new active TB diagnosis, blood taken before or within 7 days of starting treatment. Clones were read by immunoSEQ multiplex PCR, and TCRdb kept only the in-frame ones, dropping some. The table has about 34,000 clones, around 93% seen once. The sequencing here drew on PBMCs, taken at tuberculosis diagnosis. Source of these receptors: an adult with tuberculosis.

The chain carries TRBV5-1 and TRBJ1-3; no clear D gene. The CDR3 spans 14 residues. The germline V and J ends were trimmed by 0 bases and 3 bases, with 7 bases remaining between them. Germline V gene data show CDR1 as SGHRS and CDR2 as YFSETQ. The DNA for the CDR3 is TGCGCCAGCAGCTTGGGAGGGCTTGGAAACACCATATATTTT. It encodes CASSLGGLGNTIYF.

The chain recombines TRBV6-5 with TRBJ1-2, with TRBD1 as a possible D gene (5 bases). Germline CDR1 and CDR2: MNHEY and SVGAGI. This CDR3 is 16 amino acids long. V was clipped by 6 bases and J by 8 bases, with 25 bases between them. The CDR3 DNA reads as TGTGCCAGCAGCTACGGGGTGGGCAGGGCGGTAGGAGGCTACACCTTC. This sequence encodes CASSYGVGRAVGGYTF.

The chain has TRBV25-1 and TRBJ2-7; D not certain. Trimming took off 3 bases at V and 1 base at J, with 10 bases between the two ends. Germline V gene sequence: CDR1 MGHDK, CDR2 SYGVNS. The CDR3 runs 14 residues. The CDR3 region is CASSDRGNSYEQYV. For the CDR3, the DNA is TGTGCCAGCAGTGATCGAGGCAATTCCTACGAGCAGTACGTC.

V is TRBV2 and J is TRBJ2-2; 7 bases fit TRBD1. Per the germline V gene, CDR1 is SNHLY and CDR2 is FYNNEI. After removal of 6 bases from V and 3 bases from J, the junction contained 7 bases not matched to a gene. This CDR3 has 15 amino acids. This chain's CDR3 is CASSGTGADTGELFF. For the CDR3, the DNA is TGTGCCAGCAGCGGAACAGGGGCGGACACCGGGGAGCTGTTTTTT.

The CDR3 nucleotides are TGTGCCAGCAGTGAAGAAGGGGCTGGGGCCAACGTCCTGACTTTC. Translated, it gives CASSEEGAGANVLTF. The V call is TRBV6-1, the J call TRBJ2-6; TRBD1 might be the D (5 bases). The CDR3 has 15 residues. Germline CDR1 MNHNS, CDR2 SASEGT. V dropped 1 base and J dropped 2 bases, with 6 bases sitting between them.

V usage is TRBV7-2 and J usage is TRBJ2-7; TRBD2 is a possible D gene (7 bases). The CDR3 runs 14 residues. Germline CDR1 reads SGHTA; CDR2 reads FQGNSA. Deletions cut 1 base from V and 3 bases from J, with 10 bases between. The CDR3 spells CASSLEGGNYEQYF. CDR3 in DNA: TGTGCCAGCAGCTTAGAGGGGGGGAACTACGAGCAGTACTTC.

The chain has TRBV28 and TRBJ2-7, with D maybe TRBD1 (6 bases). There are 15 residues in the CDR3. Germline CDR1 is MDHEN and CDR2 is SYDVKM. V was trimmed by 7 bases and J by 2 bases, leaving 18 bases between them. The CDR3 DNA sequence: TGTGCCAGCACCCGAGGGCCACAGGGAACCTACGAGCAGTACGTC. It specifies CASTRGPQGTYEQYV.

CDR3 loop: CASSEGDEQYV. Written as DNA, the CDR3 is TGCGCCAGCAGTGAAGGAGACGAGCAGTACGTC. The J gene is TRBJ2-7, the V gene TRBV10-2; D gene ambiguous. The ends were cut back, 3 bases at V and 5 bases at J, with 5 bases in the middle. The germline gives CDR1 WSHSY, CDR2 SAAADI. This CDR3 has 11 amino acids.

The chain joins TRBV5-1 to TRBJ1-4; the D gene is possibly TRBD1 (6 bases). V shed 2 bases and J shed 4 bases, with 12 bases lying between them. Germline CDR1 is SGHRS and CDR2 is YFSETQ. The CDR3 spans 15 residues. CDR3 loop: CASSFQDSYNEKLFF. The CDR3 coding sequence is TGCGCCAGCAGCTTCCAGGACAGCTATAATGAAAAACTGTTTTTT.

This chain links TRBV27 with TRBJ2-1; 12 nucleotides align to TRBD2. V lost 7 bases, J lost 5 bases, and 9 bases stayed unmatched. Germline assignment: CDR1 MNHEY and CDR2 SMNVEV (reference sequence). This CDR3 region has 16 residues. The CDR3 DNA follows: TGTGCCAGCACCCAAATCCCTAGCGGGGGGGACAATGAGCAGTTCTTC. Translated: CASTQIPSGGDNEQFF.

This rearrangement joins TRBV5-6 to TRBJ2-1; no reliable D call. The CDR3 consists of 11 residues. Trimming stripped 4 bases from V and 12 bases from J, with 11 bases between. Germline values: CDR1 SGHDT, CDR2 YYEEEE. CDR3 residues: CASSTDKVQFF. The CDR3 bases are TGTGCCAGCAGCACAGATAAAGTGCAGTTCTTC.

The chain recombines TRBV9 with TRBJ1-3; the D gene is possibly TRBD1 (5 bases). The CDR3 is 16 residues long. Trimming removed 4 bases from V and 0 bases from J, with 14 bases in between. CDR1 and CDR2 from the germline V gene are SGDLS and YYNGEE. The CDR3 sequence: CASSFQGGSSGNTIYF. The CDR3 DNA is TGTGCCAGCAGCTTTCAGGGCGGCAGCTCTGGAAACACCATATATTTT.

The chain employs TRBV4-1 and TRBJ1-5, with 11 bases identical to TRBD1. V dropped 4 bases and J dropped 4; count of bases not matched to a gene: 3. The CDR3 is 15 residues long. Germline loops: CDR1 MGHRA, CDR2 YSYEKL. CDR3 loop: CASSRGTGGNQPQHF. CDR3 bases: TGCGCCAGCAGCCGCGGGACAGGGGGAAATCAGCCCCAGCATTTT.

The chain links TRBV11-2 to TRBJ2-5; maybe TRBD2 (5 bases). V dropped 5 bases and J dropped 2 bases, with 18 bases sitting between them. The CDR3 has 16 residues. The V gene's germline CDR1 is SGHAT and CDR2 FQNNGV. CDR3 bases: TGTGCCAGCAGCGACCTACTAGGACGGCGACAAGAGACCCAGTACTTC. Its translation: CASSDLLGRRQETQYF.

This clone appeared a single time. This chain connects TRBV19 to TRBJ2-3; weak D call: TRBD2 (6 bases). This CDR3 region has 13 residues. Germline lookup yields CDR1 LNHDA and CDR2 SQIVND (reference sequence). Trimming left V 3 bases short and J 6 bases short, with 10 bases between. CDR3 residues: CASSMFGGDTQYF. CDR3 bases: TGTGCCAGTAGTATGTTCGGGGGTGATACGCAGTATTTT. Together with reference TRBV19 and TRBJ2-3, the CDR3 gives the full variable domain: DGGITQSPKYLFRKEGQNVTLSCEQNLNHDAMYWYRQDPGQGLRLIYYSQIVNDFQKGDIAEGYSVSREKKESFPLTVTSAQKNPTAFYLCASSMFGGDTQYFGPGTRLTVL.